What follows describes a single TCR beta chain. As yet, its antigen is unknown. The ends were cut back, 3 bases at V and 0 bases at J, with 17 bases in the middle. CDR3 length equals 17 residues. Germline loops: CDR1 SGDLS, CDR2 YYNGEE. Generated by immunoSEQ multiplex PCR, the TCRdb table keeps only in-frame clones and is missing some. The sample contains roughly 81,000 clones, 85% to 95% of which appear only once. This sample is drawn from a study of OX40 agonist ivuxolimab in advanced cancers. Study summary: Patients assigned to dose escalation were diagnosed with hepatocellular carcinoma, melanoma, renal cell or head and neck cancer.

Study-wide results and limits: Partial responders receiving 0.1-3.0 mg/kg showed among the lowest clonal expansion.

Sequenced here: CD4+ or CD8+ T cells sorted from blood, sampled in a trial of the OX40 agonist ivuxolimab. This rearrangement joins TRBV9 to TRBJ2-3; D perhaps matches TRBD1 (5 bases). The receptor was isolated from an adult with an advanced solid tumor such as melanoma, head and neck, liver or kidney cancer. The CDR3 sequence: CASSADSWGASTDTQYF. The CDR3 DNA reads as TGTGCCAGCAGCGCAGACTCTTGGGGCGCTAGCACAGATACGCAGTATTTT.